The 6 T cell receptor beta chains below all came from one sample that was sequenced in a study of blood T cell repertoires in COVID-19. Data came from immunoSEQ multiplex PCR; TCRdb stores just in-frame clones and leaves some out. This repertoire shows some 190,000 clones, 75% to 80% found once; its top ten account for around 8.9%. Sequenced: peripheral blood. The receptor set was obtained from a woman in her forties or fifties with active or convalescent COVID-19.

As DNA, the CDR3 is TGTGCCAGCAGCAGACCGGGACAGGGCGTAAACACTGAAGCTTTCTTT. Translating gives CASSRPGQGVNTEAFF. The chain is built from TRBV11-1 and TRBJ1-1, with 9 nucleotides matching TRBD1. Germline-derived CDR1 and CDR2 are SGHAT and FQDESV (reference sequence). This CDR3 has 16 amino acids. The V gene end was trimmed by 5 bases and the J gene end by 2 bases; junction bases not matched to a gene: 9. Filled out from reference TRBV11-1 and TRBJ1-1, the complete variable domain reads EAEVAQSPRYKITEKSQAVAFWCDPISGHATLYWYRQILGQGPELLVQFQDESVVDDSQLPKDRFSAERLKGVDSTLKIQPAELGDSAMYLCASSRPGQGVNTEAFFGQGTRLTVV.

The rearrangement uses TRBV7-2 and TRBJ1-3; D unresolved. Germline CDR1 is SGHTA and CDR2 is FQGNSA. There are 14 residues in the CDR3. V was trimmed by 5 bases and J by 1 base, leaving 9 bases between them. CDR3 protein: CASSPHQSGNTIYF. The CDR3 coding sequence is TGTGCCAGCAGCCCACACCAGTCTGGAAACACCATATATTTT.

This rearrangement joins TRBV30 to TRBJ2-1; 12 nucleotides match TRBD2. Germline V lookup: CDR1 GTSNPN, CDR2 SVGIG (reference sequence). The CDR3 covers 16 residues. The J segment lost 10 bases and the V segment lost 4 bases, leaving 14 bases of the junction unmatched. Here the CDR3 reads CAWTEPLAGGPGEQFF. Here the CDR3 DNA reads TGTGCCTGGACTGAACCGCTAGCGGGAGGGCCGGGGGAGCAGTTCTTC.

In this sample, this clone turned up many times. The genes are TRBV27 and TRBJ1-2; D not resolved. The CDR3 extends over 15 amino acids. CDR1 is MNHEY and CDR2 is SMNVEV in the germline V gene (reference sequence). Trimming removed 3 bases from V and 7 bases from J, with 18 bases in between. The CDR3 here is CASSLSFADSGGYTF. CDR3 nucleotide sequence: TGTGCCAGCAGTTTGTCATTTGCAGACTCGGGTGGCTACACCTTC.

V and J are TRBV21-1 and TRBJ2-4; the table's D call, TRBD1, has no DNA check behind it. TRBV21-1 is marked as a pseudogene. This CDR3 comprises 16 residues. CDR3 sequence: CASSNWGPLAKNIQYF. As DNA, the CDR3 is TGTGCCAGCAGCAACTGGGGGCCCCTAGCCAAAAACATTCAGTACTTC.

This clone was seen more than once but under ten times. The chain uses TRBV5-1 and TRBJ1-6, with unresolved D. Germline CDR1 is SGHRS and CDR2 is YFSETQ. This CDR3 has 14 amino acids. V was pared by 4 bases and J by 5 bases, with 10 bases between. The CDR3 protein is CASSPRYDNSPLHF. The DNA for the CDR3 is TGCGCCAGCAGCCCCAGATACGATAATTCACCCCTCCACTTT.